The rows below give T cell receptor beta chains drawn from one sample of a study of blood T cell repertoires in COVID-19. Method: immunoSEQ multiplex PCR; TCRdb's copy keeps in-frame clones and lacks some. The data contain 180,000 or so clones, 65% to 85% of them singletons. Sequencing was performed on PBMCs or T cells enriched from blood (not recorded which). These receptors were taken from a woman aged 55-75 years who had recovered from COVID-19. The CDR3 runs from the conserved cysteine through the conserved F or W. D genes are given only for firm matches. Clone size is given for some rows only: seen once, a few or many times, or a class if the clone is expanded.

j_gene	v_gene	abundance	d_gene	CDR3aa	CDR3nt
TRBJ2-7	TRBV3-1/TRBV3-2	few	.	CASSRMGVGGYEQYF	TGTGCCAGCAGCCGCATGGGCGTCGGGGGCTACGAGCAGTACTTC
TRBJ1-5	TRBV19	.	TRBD1	CASTEDRDRANQPQHF	TGTGCCAGTACTGAAGACCGGGACAGGGCCAATCAGCCCCAGCATTTT
TRBJ1-2	TRBV5-4	.	.	CASSPRGAGYGYTF	TGTGCCAGCAGCCCCAGGGGCGCGGGCTATGGCTACACCTTC
TRBJ2-1	TRBV2	few	.	CASSERGYEYNEQFF	TGTGCCAGCAGTGAGAGGGGGTACGAGTACAATGAGCAGTTCTTC
TRBJ2-1	TRBV7-9	.	TRBD2	CASSPRLAVGNEQFF	TGTGCCAGCAGCCCCAGACTAGCGGTGGGCAATGAGCAGTTCTTC
TRBJ2-2	TRBV6-5	once	TRBD1	CASSYQGAVPGELFF	TGTGCCAGCAGTTACCAGGGGGCTGTCCCCGGGGAGCTGTTTTTT
TRBJ1-3	TRBV5-4	.	TRBD1	CASSSGGAGGNTIYF	TGTGCCAGCAGCTCAGGGGGCGCGGGTGGAAACACCATATATTTT
TRBJ1-1	TRBV5-1	.	TRBD1	CASSPQTGGKWNTEAFF	TGCGCCAGCAGCCCCCAGACAGGGGGCAAGTGGAACACTGAAGCTTTCTTT
TRBJ2-1	TRBV19	.	TRBD2	CASSKRGADYNEQFF	TGTGCCAGTAGCAAGCGGGGAGCGGATTACAATGAGCAGTTCTTC
TRBJ2-3	TRBV5-6	.	.	CASSYVRGTDTQYF	TGTGCCAGCAGCTATGTCCGGGGGACAGATACGCAGTATTTT
TRBJ1-5	TRBV4-1	once	.	CASSQVGGRGLGNQPQHF	TGCGCCAGCAGCCAAGTCGGAGGGAGAGGATTAGGCAATCAGCCCCAGCATTTT
TRBJ2-4	TRBV24-1	.	TRBD2	CATSEPGLAGGLNIQYF	TGTGCCACCAGTGAACCCGGACTAGCGGGAGGGCTCAACATTCAGTACTTC
TRBJ2-3	TRBV7-6	.	.	CASSFGGQPTDTQYF	TGTGCCAGCAGCTTCGGCGGACAGCCCACAGATACGCAGTATTTT
TRBJ2-1	TRBV9	.	.	CASSVDPQVNEQFF	TGTGCCAGCAGCGTAGATCCTCAGGTCAATGAGCAGTTCTTC
TRBJ1-1	TRBV6-1	.	TRBD1	CASRQQGRNTEAFF	TGTGCCAGCAGGCAACAGGGGAGGAACACTGAAGCTTTCTTT
TRBJ2-7	TRBV2	.	.	CASSRGPPGGEQYF	TGTGCCTCCTCCAGAGGGCCCCCGGGCGGCGAGCAGTACTTC
TRBJ1-4	TRBV30	.	.	CAWRTGSEKLFF	TGTGCCTGGAGAACGGGGAGTGAAAAACTGTTTTTT
TRBJ2-1	TRBV5-1	.	TRBD2	CASSLDLAGSEQFF	TGCGCCAGCAGCTTGGATCTAGCGGGCAGTGAGCAGTTCTTC
TRBJ2-1	TRBV5-1	.	TRBD2	CASSLGIRREGWGSYNEQFF	TGCGCCAGCAGCTTGGGGATTCGGCGGGAGGGCTGGGGATCCTACAATGAGCAGTTCTTC
TRBJ2-2	TRBV2	.	TRBD2	CASSPGLNTGELFF	TGTGCCAGCAGTCCGGGACTAAACACCGGGGAGCTGTTTTTT
TRBJ1-2	TRBV3-1/TRBV3-2	.	TRBD1	CASRNRGSRYGYTF	TGTGCCAGTAGAAACAGGGGATCCCGCTATGGCTACACCTTC
TRBJ1-2	TRBV9	.	.	CASSVDRNYGYTF	TGTGCCAGCAGCGTGGACAGAAACTATGGCTACACCTTC
TRBJ2-3	TRBV10-3	.	TRBD2	CAINPGLAGDPPDTQYF	TGTGCCATCAATCCGGGACTAGCGGGAGACCCCCCCGATACGCAGTATTTT
TRBJ2-7	TRBV6-1	.	TRBD2	CASSETSGVREQYF	TGTGCCAGCAGTGAAACTAGCGGGGTTCGCGAGCAGTACTTC
TRBJ1-1	TRBV30	.	TRBD1	CAWRRLDRENTEAFF	TGTGCCTGGAGACGGTTGGACAGGGAGAACACTGAAGCTTTCTTT
TRBJ2-1	TRBV9	.	.	CASSVSVRENEQFF	TGTGCCAGCAGCGTATCAGTCCGGGAAAATGAGCAGTTCTTC
TRBJ2-7	TRBV9	once	.	CASSPTGSSYEQYF	TGTGCCAGCAGCCCTACCGGGAGTTCCTACGAGCAGTACTTC
TRBJ2-3	TRBV29-1	.	.	CSGAGPSSTDTQYF	TGCAGCGGGGCGGGTCCTAGCAGCACAGATACGCAGTATTTT